The text below deals with one TCR beta chain. Its antigen is not known. Gene names are the mouse ones. The read terminates 4 residues before the CDR3 end, so the remaining end is supplied by the germline J gene. It was cDNA, reverse transcribed from extracted RNA, that served as the sequencing template. TCRdb's copy holds only in-frame clones and misses some; the assay was immunoSEQ multiplex PCR. There are around 20,000 clones in the sample, none observed a single time. Germline lookup yields CDR1 NSQYPW and CDR2 LRSPGD (reference sequence). V dropped 4 bases and J dropped 6 bases, with 12 bases sitting between them. CDR3 length equals 14 residues. This sample was taken from a study of CD8+ T cells in alopecia areata. For the study at large: Recipient mice, roughly 7-11-week-old female C3H/HeJ animals, received skin from roughly 6-12-month-old C3H/HeJ graft donors with spontaneous alopecia. Whole-study results and caveats: Mice showed clearer TCR sharing than patients did, a gap that was possibly HLA-related. Clonality in lesional scalp, especially alopecia totalis/universalis, exceeded that of normal scalp. In scalp samples, resident alphabeta T cells of normal skin are also sequenced.

The study sorted pooled cutaneous lymph node cells by CD4, CD8alpha, NKG2D, NKG2ACE and other markers. The specimen was CD8+ T cells sorted from a lymph node. This receptor was taken from a C3H/HeJ mouse with alopecia areata. The mouse strain carries the MHC haplotype H2-k. J is TRBJ1-4 and V is TRBV1; D is perhaps TRBD1 (6 bases). CDR3 sequence: CTCSGGGEDERLFF. CDR3 bases read: TGCACCTGCAGTGGAGGGGGAGAGGACGAA.